This T cell receptor beta chain was captured by sequencing in a study of blood T cell repertoires in COVID-19. As for the study in general: Samples representing acute and convalescent COVID-19 were sourced from the United States, Italy and Spain. PBMCs, B-cell-depleted T cells, or T cells provided the cDNA or gDNA that made up the material.

Trimming took off 5 bases at V and 4 bases at J, with 18 bases between the two ends. The CDR3 contains 16 residues. CDR1 is LNHDA and CDR2 is SQIVND in the germline V gene (reference sequence). The repertoire was sequenced with immunoSEQ multiplex PCR; TCRdb's copy has only in-frame clones and lacks some. The sample records almost 350,000 clones, approximately 89% being singletons. V usage is TRBV19 and J usage is TRBJ2-1; D ambiguous. This clonotype was sampled from a woman aged 60-70 years with COVID-19, enrolled during active disease. The material sequenced was peripheral blood. Written as DNA, the CDR3 is TGTGCCAGTAGTGAGGCAGCCCCAAGACCTTACAATGAGCAGTTCTTC. Translation gives CASSEAAPRPYNEQFF.